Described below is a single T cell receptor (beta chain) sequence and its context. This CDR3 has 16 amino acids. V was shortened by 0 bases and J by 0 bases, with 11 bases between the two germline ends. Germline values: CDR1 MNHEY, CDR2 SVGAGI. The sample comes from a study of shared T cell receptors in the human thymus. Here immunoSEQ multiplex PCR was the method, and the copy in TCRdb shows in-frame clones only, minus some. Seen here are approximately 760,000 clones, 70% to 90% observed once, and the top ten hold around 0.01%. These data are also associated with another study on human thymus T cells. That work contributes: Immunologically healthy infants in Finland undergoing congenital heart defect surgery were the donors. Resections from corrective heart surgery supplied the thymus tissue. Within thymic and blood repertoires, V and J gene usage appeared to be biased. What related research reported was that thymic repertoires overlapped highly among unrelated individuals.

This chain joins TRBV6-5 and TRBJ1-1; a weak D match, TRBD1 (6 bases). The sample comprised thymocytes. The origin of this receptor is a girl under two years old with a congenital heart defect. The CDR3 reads CASSYSTGRVNTEAFF. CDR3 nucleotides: TGTGCCAGCAGTTACTCGACAGGTAGGGTGAACACTGAAGCTTTCTTT.